This TCR beta chain was retrieved from a study of blood T cell repertoires in COVID-19. Study-level background: Sample material is recorded as cDNA or gDNA derived from T cells, B-cell-depleted T cells, or PBMCs.

CDR3 length: 17 residues. Germline V gene data show CDR1 as SNHLY and CDR2 as FYNNEI. The ends lost 3 bases at V and 0 bases at J; junction bases unmatched: 7. How the authors handled the data: Amplified reference gene primers provided the basis for estimating nucleated cell counts. Method: immunoSEQ multiplex PCR; TCRdb's copy keeps in-frame clones and lacks some. Clonal size and the V and J genes are those of that table, whereas D and trimming came from the DNA. The sample consists of 43,000 or so clones, around 83% of them appearing once. The genes are TRBV2 and TRBJ2-5; 10 nucleotides match TRBD2. This clonotype was obtained from a man between 60 and 75 years old with active COVID-19. Material: peripheral blood. The CDR3 loop is CASSDVLAGADQETQYF. DNA of the CDR3: TGTGCCAGCAGTGATGTTCTAGCGGGGGCGGACCAAGAGACCCAGTACTTC.